The T cell receptor (beta chain) described here comes from a study of blood T cell repertoires in COVID-19. In the study overall: The cDNA or gDNA used as material had been derived from T cells, B-cell-depleted T cells, or PBMCs.

Study processing details: How many nucleated cells were present was estimated from reference gene primer amplification. TCRdb's copy holds only in-frame clones and misses some; the assay was immunoSEQ multiplex PCR. The DNA was the basis for D and trimming; V, J and clone size are from that table. The sample includes fewer than 50,000 clones, around nine tenths of them seen just once. The CDR3 extends over 13 amino acids. In germline, CDR1 is LNHDA, CDR2 SQIVND (reference sequence). The V and J ends lost 5 bases and 5 bases respectively, with 12 bases between them. The chain joins TRBV19 to TRBJ2-5, with D possibly being TRBD2 (6 bases). This receptor was taken from a man in his forties or fifties with COVID-19, enrolled during active disease. Material: peripheral blood. CDR3 bases: TGTGCCAGTAGTTCGAAACGGGGGGAGACCCAGTACTTC. It codes for CASSSKRGETQYF.